This T cell receptor (beta chain) originates from a study of early T cells in non-severe SARS-CoV-2 infection. Germline CDR1 is SGDLS and CDR2 is YYNGEE. The V end was cut by 4 bases, the J end by 0 bases, with 11 bases between. The CDR3 covers 16 residues. This clonotype was found many times. Molecules of cDNA were individually given unique molecular identifiers that were attached to them. TCRdb re-analysed the 5' RACE reads in MiXCR, keeping a single row per CDR3 protein. The profile covers around 50,000 distinct CDR3 sequences, with about 12% appearing a single time and approximately 2.8% taken by the ten largest.

The source of this sequence is an adult who was a healthcare worker with PCR-confirmed SARS-CoV-2 infection or an uninfected control (not recorded which). V and J are TRBV9 and TRBJ1-6; a weak D match, TRBD1 (5 bases). The sequencing input was whole blood. CDR3 sequence (DNA): TGTGCCAGCAGCAAGGGACCGAGCTCCTATAATTCACCCCTCCACTTT. It codes for CASSKGPSSYNSPLHF.